This T cell receptor (beta chain) was sequenced for a study of cytomegalovirus exposure and HLA in healthy donors. Study results and caveats: Judged likely to be a sequencing artifact was a cluster of highly shared sequence variants. Earlier findings revealed that most TCR beta V segments proved productive either about 87% or about 30% of the time. The authors later linked a missense DCLRE1C variant to TCR beta V- and J-gene trimming.

For this clone: The antigen is not known.

The CDR3 consists of 16 residues. V was shortened by 4 bases and J by 4 bases, with 17 bases between the two germline ends. CDR1 and CDR2 (germline): SGDLS, YYNGEE. Primers for the PCR totalled 60 Vbeta and 13 Jbeta. Profiling relied on immunoSEQ multiplex PCR, and the TCRdb table lists in-frame clones only, not all of them. The sample lists about 110,000 clones, 79% seen once, with 3% to 3.5% in the top ten. The sample consisted of PBMCs. The chain links TRBV9 to TRBJ2-2, with D unclear. The sequence derives from a woman aged 40 to 50 in good health and CMV-seronegative. The CDR3 nucleotides are TGTGCCAGCAGCACTTGGGTCGGGTCTGCCACCGGGGAGCTGTTTTTT. It yields the protein CASSTWVGSATGELFF.